One sample yielded the 26 T cell receptor beta chains listed below, sequenced in a study of blood T cells in healthy people across ages (dated by TCRdb to the mid-2010s). The library was produced with 5' RACE. A second roughly 6 to 12 cycle PCR used a sample-barcoded 5' primer and a J-beta primer mix. The public sequencing data were trimmed at Q25 with fastp and processed into clonotypes with MiXCR by TCRdb, which kept only in-frame beta chains. Every entry covers one CDR3 protein and lists the most common genes and DNA from its rows. The table for this sample lists 1.5 million to 2 million distinct CDR3 sequences; around 42% of them were counted only once. 20% to 25% of the sample belongs to the ten largest clones. Sequenced: blood. The origin of the receptors is a human donor in good health.

V and J are TRBV7-2 and TRBJ2-5, with 7 positions matching TRBD1. Germline V gives CDR1 SGHTA, CDR2 FQGNSA. The CDR3 runs to 15 residues. V lost 3 bases, J lost 2 bases, and 6 bases stayed unmatched. The CDR3 here is CASSLARGQQETQYF. The CDR3 bases are TGTGCCAGCAGCTTGGCGAGGGGGCAGCAAGAGACCCAGTACTTC.

The chain combines TRBV12-3 or TRBV12-4 with TRBJ1-4, with TRBD1 matching 7 bases. Trimming cost V 6 bases and J 1 base; bases outside gene matches: 2. The CDR3 is 14 residues long. Here the CDR3 DNA reads TGTGCCAGCAGCCGGGACAGAACTAATGAAAAACTGTTTTTT. Encoded protein: CASSRDRTNEKLFF.

Only a few counts were recorded for this clonotype. The rearrangement joins TRBV5-1 to TRBJ2-5; tentative D call: TRBD2 (5 bases). The CDR3 loop spans 14 amino acids. The ends were cut back, 0 bases at V and 7 bases at J, with 13 bases in the middle. The germline gives CDR1 SGHRS, CDR2 YFSETQ. The CDR3, as DNA: TGCGCCAGCAGCTTGGACGGGGTAGGAGGGACCCAGTACTTC. Amino acid sequence: CASSLDGVGGTQYF.

In its sample, this clonotype was seen a few times. The chain employs TRBV29-1 and TRBJ1-2; perhaps TRBD1 as D (6 bases). The CDR3 has 11 amino acids. Germline CDR1 SQVTM, CDR2 ANQGSEA. Trimming stripped 7 bases from V and 4 bases from J, with 10 bases between. CDR3: CSAKTGYGYTF. As DNA, the CDR3 is TGCAGCGCCAAGACAGGCTATGGCTACACCTTC.

This chain connects TRBV5-1 to TRBJ1-4; D call uncertain. This CDR3 has 12 residues. CDR1 is SGHRS and CDR2 is YFSETQ in the germline V gene. Deletions cut 5 bases from V and 7 bases from J, with 9 bases between. CDR3 sequence (DNA): TGCGCCAGCAGGGTGGGTTCTGAAAAACTGTTTTTT. As protein: CASRVGSEKLFF.

A few counts support this clonotype. The V gene is TRBV28, the J gene TRBJ2-1, with 9 bases lining up with TRBD1. The germline CDR1 and CDR2 sequences are MDHEN and SYDVKM. Losses at the gene ends were 7 bases for V and 4 bases for J; bases not matched to a gene: 8. The CDR3 totals 15 residues. The chain's CDR3 is CASITTGTGYNEQFF. In DNA form, the CDR3 reads TGTGCCAGCATTACCACCGGGACAGGGTACAATGAGCAGTTCTTC.

The chain links TRBV6-1 to TRBJ2-1; D is uncertain. V shed 4 bases and J shed 7 bases, with 14 bases lying between them. Looked up from germline, CDR1 is MNHNS and CDR2 is SASEGT. This CDR3 has 14 amino acids. The CDR3 DNA reads as TGTGCCAGCAGTGCCTCCAGACCCCCGAATGAGCAGTTCTTC. Protein sequence: CASSASRPPNEQFF.

Only a few counts were recorded for this clonotype. The genes are TRBV6-2 or TRBV6-3 and TRBJ2-1; possibly TRBD2 for D (6 bases). Germline CDR1 is MNHEY and CDR2 is SVGEGT. The CDR3 has 14 amino acids. The germline V and J ends were trimmed by 10 bases and 0 bases, with 13 bases remaining between them. Here the CDR3 DNA reads TGTGCCACACAGACGACTAGCTCCTACAATGAGCAGTTCTTC. Residues: CATQTTSSYNEQFF.

V gene TRBV5-1 combines with J gene TRBJ2-4, with TRBD1 identical over 8 bases. This CDR3 comprises 14 residues. Germline CDR1 and CDR2: SGHRS and YFSETQ. V lost 4 bases and J lost 14; bases outside the gene matches: 14. The CDR3 DNA is TGCGCCAGCAGCCCCGGACAGGGAGGTGTACCGGAGTACTTC. It is translated as CASSPGQGGVPEYF.

The chain carries TRBV5-1 and TRBJ2-1; possible D gene TRBD2, 6 bases. Germline loops: CDR1 SGHRS, CDR2 YFSETQ. The CDR3 runs 15 residues. The V gene lost 0 bases and the J gene lost 8 bases, with 15 bases spanning the gap. The CDR3 bases are TGCGCCAGCAGCTTGGACCCAGGGCCGGGGGATGAGCAGTTCTTC. Amino acids: CASSLDPGPGDEQFF.

The sample holds a few counts of this clonotype. The J gene is TRBJ1-6, the V gene TRBV6-2 or TRBV6-3; D gene unclear. Per the germline V gene, CDR1 is MNHEY and CDR2 is SVGEGT. The V and J ends lost 6 bases and 10 bases respectively, with 13 bases between them. The CDR3 is made up of 13 amino acids. CDR3 sequence reads: CASSSDGTSPLHF. The CDR3 coding sequence is TGTGCCAGCAGCTCGGACGGAACCTCACCCCTCCACTTT.

Concerning this clonotype itself: The junction does not match germline at one end; this may be a read error. The chain is built from TRBV7-7 and TRBJ2-7; D may correspond to TRBD1 or TRBD2 (7 bases each). In germline, CDR1 is SSHAT, CDR2 FNYEAQ (reference sequence). The CDR3 is 14 amino acids. This CDR3 is CASSQSGTAYEQYF. CDR3 nucleotide sequence: TGTGCTAGCAGCCAAAGCGGGACAGCCTACGAGCAGTACTTC.

This sequence joins TRBV5-1 and TRBJ2-1; 9 bases map to TRBD1. Germline lookup yields CDR1 SGHRS and CDR2 YFSETQ. V lost 0 bases to trimming and J lost 9 bases; unmatched junction nucleotides: 10. The CDR3 runs 16 residues. CDR3 residues: CASSLARDRELSEQFF. Here the CDR3 DNA reads TGCGCCAGCAGCTTGGCACGGGACAGGGAATTAAGTGAGCAGTTCTTC.

The genes are TRBV7-2 and TRBJ1-6, with D unresolved. This CDR3 is built from 15 residues. V was shortened by 5 bases and J by 8 bases, with 16 bases between the two germline ends. CDR1 and CDR2 from the germline V gene are SGHTA and FQGNSA. The CDR3 sequence is CASSQYQSGDSPLHF. The CDR3 bases are TGTGCCAGCAGCCAGTATCAGAGCGGTGATTCACCCCTCCACTTT.

The sample holds a few counts of this clonotype. V gene TRBV4-3 combines with J gene TRBJ2-3; tentatively, D is TRBD1 (6 bases). The CDR3 sequence is 14 residues long. CDR1 and CDR2 (germline): LGHNA, YSLEER. V lost 8 bases and J lost 1, with 13 bases in between. The CDR3 nucleotides are TGCGCCAGCGCCCCCGGGACACGCACAGATACGCAGTATTTT. Protein sequence: CASAPGTRTDTQYF.

Only a few counts were recorded for this clonotype. The gene calls are TRBV4-3 and TRBJ1-1; 9 bases align to TRBD1. The CDR3 runs 16 residues. J gave up 4 bases and V 0 bases, and 6 bases lay outside the gene matches. Germline V CDR1 and CDR2: LGHNA, YSLEER. CDR3 residues: CASSQDLQGAVTEAFF. The CDR3 DNA sequence: TGCGCCAGCAGCCAAGACTTACAGGGGGCAGTCACTGAAGCTTTCTTT.

The chain employs TRBV20-1 and TRBJ2-3; D not resolved. Germline loops: CDR1 DFQATT, CDR2 SNEGSKA (reference sequence). The germline V and J ends were trimmed by 4 bases and 5 bases, with 7 bases remaining between them. The CDR3 is made up of 11 amino acids. In DNA, the CDR3 is TGCAGTGCTATTAGGAGAGATACGCAGTATTTT. Its protein product is CSAIRRDTQYF.

DNA for the CDR3: TGTGCCAGCAGCGTAGATAGAACGGGCCACTCCTACAATGAGCAGTTCTTC. Its translation is CASSVDRTGHSYNEQFF. The chain uses TRBV9 and TRBJ2-1; D ambiguous. Trimming took off 0 bases at V and 0 bases at J, with 13 bases between the two ends. Germline loops: CDR1 SGDLS, CDR2 YYNGEE. This CDR3 is 17 amino acids long. Full variable domain (remainder filled in from reference TRBV9 and TRBJ2-1): DSGVTQTPKHLITATGQRVTLRCSPRSGDLSVYWYQQSLDQGLQFLIQYYNGEERAKGNILERFSAQQFPDLHSELNLSSLELGDSALYFCASSVDRTGHSYNEQFFGPGTRLTVL.

The chain combines TRBV7-2 with TRBJ2-5; either TRBD1 or TRBD2 may fit D (5 bases each). V shed 5 bases and J shed 1 base, with 17 bases lying between them. The CDR3 has 16 residues. The V gene's germline CDR1 is SGHTA and CDR2 FQGNSA. The CDR3: CASSRGTSDLQETQYF. The CDR3 coding sequence is TGTGCCAGCAGCCGAGGGACGAGTGACCTCCAAGAGACCCAGTACTTC.

This chain connects TRBV28 to TRBJ1-2, with D unclear. This CDR3 has 14 amino acids. Per the germline V gene, CDR1 is MDHEN and CDR2 is SYDVKM. The V end lost 6 bases, the J end lost 4 bases, and 15 bases lay between the germline ends. The CDR3 bases are TGTGCCAGCAGCCAAGTTAGGCATACCTATGGCTACACCTTC. Translating it yields CASSQVRHTYGYTF.

The chain has TRBV11-1 and TRBJ2-3; no firm D call. V was cut by 5 bases and J by 2 bases, with 14 bases left in between. The CDR3 runs to 15 residues. Germline CDR1 and CDR2: SGHAT and FQDESV (reference sequence). The CDR3 nucleotides are TGTGCCAGCAGCGAGTTCAAGTCTTCCACAGATACGCAGTATTTT. Amino acid sequence: CASSEFKSSTDTQYF.

This sequence joins TRBV5-1 and TRBJ2-7; 9 positions agree with TRBD1. V was pared by 8 bases and J by 4 bases, with 10 bases of the junction left unmatched. Germline CDR1 and CDR2: SGHRS and YFSETQ. This CDR3 comprises 14 residues. The CDR3 protein is CASNNGQGTYEQYF. The CDR3 region has the DNA TGCGCCAGTAACAACGGACAGGGGACTTACGAGCAGTACTTC.

The chain recombines TRBV28 with TRBJ2-7, with 8 bases matching TRBD1. Looked up from germline, CDR1 is MDHEN and CDR2 is SYDVKM. The CDR3 has 14 amino acids. Losses at the gene ends were 5 bases for V and 3 bases for J; bases not matched to a gene: 6. CDR3 region: CASSPDRVLYEQYF. DNA for the CDR3: TGTGCCAGCAGTCCGGACAGGGTGCTCTACGAGCAGTACTTC.

V is TRBV12-3 or TRBV12-4 and J is TRBJ1-1; D unresolved. The CDR3 totals 13 residues. V lost 5 bases and J 0 bases, leaving 7 bases between the germline ends. The CDR3 DNA reads TGTGCCAGCAGTCGCCTCATGAACACTGAAGCTTTCTTT. Translated, it gives CASSRLMNTEAFF.

The gene calls are TRBV6-5 and TRBJ2-7; 7 bases are shared with TRBD1. Unmatched junction bases numbered 7, after V lost 4 bases and J lost 4 bases. This CDR3 contains 14 residues. Per the germline V gene, CDR1 is MNHEY and CDR2 is SVGAGI. CDR3 sequence (DNA): TGTGCCAGCAGTTCTTTGACAGGGACGTACGAGCAGTACTTC. Its protein product is CASSSLTGTYEQYF.

The chain joins TRBV12-3 or TRBV12-4 to TRBJ1-2; maybe TRBD1 (5 bases). The V end lost 6 bases, the J end lost 3 bases, and 14 bases lay between the germline ends. The CDR3 totals 14 residues. CDR3 protein: CASSPGGLDYGYTF. CDR3 DNA sequence: TGTGCCAGCAGCCCCGGGGGGTTGGACTATGGCTACACCTTC.